One T cell receptor beta chain is described in this entry. The data were obtained in a study of blood T cell repertoires in COVID-19. This CDR3 has 14 amino acids. V dropped 3 bases and J dropped 4; count of bases not matched to a gene: 6. Germline CDR1 is SGHDT and CDR2 is YYEEEE. In the source study's methods: Estimated nucleated cell counts came from reference gene primer amplification. The protocol was immunoSEQ multiplex PCR, while the TCRdb copy is restricted to in-frame clones and leaves out a portion. That table furnishes V, J and clone size, whereas the DNA furnished D and trimming. The top ten hold under 6% of the sample, which has 120,000 to 150,000 clones, around nine tenths seen once.

This clonotype was sampled from a human donor in a cohort sampled during active COVID-19. Sequencing was performed on peripheral blood. The chain links TRBV5-6 to TRBJ1-2; 7 positions agree with TRBD1. The CDR3 coding sequence is TGTGCCAGCAGCTGGGGACAGTCTCCCTATGGCTACACCTTC. Its protein is CASSWGQSPYGYTF.